Here is one T cell receptor beta chain with its context. A much larger clonotype is one base distant, so this may be a read error. A read error is likely, as this CDR3 ends without the conserved phenylalanine or tryptophan. TCRdb itself ran the reads through MiXCR, one entry per CDR3 protein. The table shows about 740,000 distinct CDR3 sequences, with approximately 40% occurring only once. The data stem from a study of T cell repertoires in cytomegalovirus infection. V lost 3 bases to trimming and J lost 6 bases, with 6 bases between them. Germline V gene sequence: CDR1 MGHRA, CDR2 YSYEKL. The CDR3 runs 11 residues.

V and J are TRBV4-1 and TRBJ2-7; a weak D match, TRBD1 (6 bases). The sample consisted of PBMCs. This TCR derives from a human donor in good health (CMV status not recorded). Some clones in this sample may be carry-over from other donors' samples. The chain's CDR3 is CASSHRGEQYL. DNA of the CDR3: TGCGCCAGCAGCCACAGGGGCGAGCAGTACTTA.